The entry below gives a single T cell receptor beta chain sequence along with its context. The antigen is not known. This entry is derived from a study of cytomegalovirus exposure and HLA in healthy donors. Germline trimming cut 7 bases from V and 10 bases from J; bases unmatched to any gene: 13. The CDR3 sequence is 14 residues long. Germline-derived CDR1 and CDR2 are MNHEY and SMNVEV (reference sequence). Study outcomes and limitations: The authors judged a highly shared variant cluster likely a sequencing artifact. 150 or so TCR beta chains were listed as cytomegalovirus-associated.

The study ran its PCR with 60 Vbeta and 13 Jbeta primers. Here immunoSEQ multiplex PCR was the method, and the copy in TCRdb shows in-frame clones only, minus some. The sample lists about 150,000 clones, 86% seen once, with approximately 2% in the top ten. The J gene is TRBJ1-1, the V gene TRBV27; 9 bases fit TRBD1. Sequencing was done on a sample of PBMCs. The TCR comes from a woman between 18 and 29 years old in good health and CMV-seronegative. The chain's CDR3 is CASTTGLGQGVAFF. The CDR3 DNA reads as TGTGCCAGCACTACAGGGCTGGGACAGGGAGTAGCTTTCTTT.